The entry that follows covers one T cell receptor beta chain sequence. This clonotype was observed a handful of times. Its specific antigen is unknown. Per-base quality was not reported, and no clone a single base away is much larger than it. V trim: 6 bases; J trim: 0 bases; unmatched bases: 5. Including cysteine and phenylalanine, the CDR3 has 15 amino acids. The kept DNA is CDR3 alone, 45 bases in frame from the first base. The method behind the library was 5' RACE. TCRdb shows the sequencer as NextSeq 500. The TCR library protocol attached unique molecular identifiers to individual cDNA molecules to correct for sequencing error and PCR bias. Sequencing covered both TCR alpha and beta chains, and within each sample the abundances of alpha and beta sequences were tightly co-correlated. On the study's bioinformatics: V gene, J gene and CDR3 annotation of TCR sequences was performed with Decombinator V4. TCRs were defined as expanded if a significant change between any two time points was detected under a Poisson model with p below 0.0001. TCR abundances were normalised to the total number of TCRs sequenced per sample and expressed as counts per million. MAIT TCRs were defined by TRAV1-2 paired with TRAJ12, TRAJ20 or TRAJ33, and iNKT TCRs by TRAV10 paired with TRAJ18. VDJdb, accessed 1 November 2021, was searched for CMV, EBV and SARS-CoV-2 annotated TCRs, with TCRs annotated for multiple antigens excluded. TCRdb reanalyzed the raw reads on its own, using fastp at Q25 for trimming and MiXCR for clone calling, and kept in-frame beta chains. Duplicate CDR3 protein sequences are folded into a single record with the most common DNA and genes. The V and J calls follow TCRdb's processing rather than the paper's. This sample gives 60,000 to 75,000 distinct CDR3 sequences in total; roughly 11% of them show up just once. Together, the top ten hold 4.5% to 7% of the sample.

The sample comes from a study of early T cells in non-severe SARS-CoV-2 infection (dated by TCRdb to the early 2020s). For context, the study as a whole: Bulk RNA from unsorted whole blood was used for TCR sequencing, so alpha and beta chains could not be paired.

Points the paper makes about the study in general: VDJdb matching was skewed toward anti-spike CD8 responses, so virus-specific expansions were likely underestimated and private and CD4 specificities were missed.

A case-control design nested within a healthcare worker cohort in London, UK, was used, with weekly nasopharyngeal swab PCR tests and blood sampling performed. Healthcare workers were enrolled in the week of the UK lockdown, from 23 to 31 March 2020, and were followed every week for up to roughly 15 weeks. The clonotype originates from an adult who was a healthcare worker with PCR-confirmed SARS-CoV-2 infection or an uninfected control (not recorded which). The chain employs TRBV12-3 or TRBV12-4 and TRBJ1-3; a stretch of 7 junction bases matches TRBD1. This specimen was whole blood, taken at baseline. The DNA sequence follows: TGTGCCAGCAGCCAACAGGGGCTCTCTGGAAACACCATATATTTT. Translated, this gives CASSQQGLSGNTIYF.